What follows are 18 T cell receptor beta chains derived from one specimen sequenced in a study of blood T cell repertoires in COVID-19. Using immunoSEQ multiplex PCR, the repertoire was profiled, and TCRdb retains in-frame clones only, with some absent. The data show roughly 230,000 clones, about 80% seen once. The specimen sequenced was peripheral blood. These receptors originate from a woman aged 50 to 60 with acute or convalescent COVID-19.

CDR3: CASSLAAGQRYEQYF. CDR3 sequence (DNA): TGTGCCAGCAGCTTAGCAGCGGGGCAACGCTACGAGCAGTACTTC. The chain joins TRBV7-2 to TRBJ2-7; 7 positions agree with TRBD2. V lost 0 bases, J lost 3 bases, and 5 bases stayed unmatched. The CDR3 consists of 15 residues. CDR1 SGHTA and CDR2 FQGNSA come from the germline V gene.

This clone was seen a single time. The chain links TRBV18 to TRBJ2-1, with 13 nucleotides matching TRBD2. The V and J ends lost 2 bases and 9 bases, in that order; junction bases with no gene match: 10. Germline CDR1 and CDR2: KGHSH and LQKENI. The length of the CDR3 is 17 residues. Written as DNA, the CDR3 is TGTGCCAGCTCACCAATGGGAAGACTAGCGGGAGGAGGTGAGCAGTTCTTC. This gives the protein CASSPMGRLAGGGEQFF.

The chain joins TRBV6-2 or TRBV6-3 to TRBJ1-1; 9 nucleotides line up with TRBD1. The germline V gene has CDR1 MNHEY and CDR2 SVGEGT. The CDR3 consists of 16 residues. The junction had 9 bases not matched to a gene; V was cut back by 6 bases and J by 1 base. This CDR3 is CASSPGTGYENTEAFF. The DNA for the CDR3 is TGTGCCAGCAGCCCCGGGACAGGGTATGAGAACACTGAAGCTTTCTTT.

The chain uses TRBV2 and TRBJ2-1; a possible D gene is TRBD2 (6 bases). V was cut by 6 bases and J by 7 bases, with 10 bases left in between. The length of the CDR3 is 12 residues. Germline CDR1 is SNHLY and CDR2 is FYNNEI. The CDR3 DNA reads as TGTGCCAGCAGCGGGGAGGAAAATGAGCAGTTCTTC. Its translation is CASSGEENEQFF. Filled out from reference TRBV2 and TRBJ2-1, the complete variable domain reads EPEVTQTPSHQVTQMGQEVILRCVPISNHLYFYWYRQILGQKVEFLVSFYNNEISEKSEIFDDQFSVERPDGSNFTLKIRSTKLEDSAMYFCASSGEENEQFFGPGTRLTVL.

The chain employs TRBV27 and TRBJ1-2, with TRBD1 matching 7 bases. The CDR3 is made up of 14 amino acids. With V trimmed by 2 bases and J by 9 bases, 9 bases remained unmatched. CDR1 MNHEY and CDR2 SMNVEV come from the germline V gene (reference sequence). For the CDR3, the DNA is TGTGCCAGCAGTTTAAGGGCAGGGGGAGACCGCTACACCTTC. It specifies CASSLRAGGDRYTF.

This clone has just a few counts. This sequence joins TRBV19 and TRBJ1-1, with D possibly being TRBD1 (5 bases). Trimming shortened V by 3 bases and J by 8 bases, and 13 bases separated the two germline ends. The V gene's germline CDR1 is LNHDA and CDR2 SQIVND (reference sequence). This CDR3 contains 13 residues. The CDR3 here is CASSIDAGLEAFF. The CDR3, as DNA: TGTGCCAGTAGTATCGACGCAGGGCTGGAAGCTTTCTTT.

This clone turned up a few times. The chain carries TRBV24-1 and TRBJ2-1; TRBD1 might be the D (6 bases). This CDR3 has 12 amino acids. Looked up from germline, CDR1 is KGHDR and CDR2 is SFDVKD. V gave up 6 bases and J gave up 15 bases, with 17 bases separating them. Here the CDR3 DNA reads TGTGCCACCAGTTCCCGAGTAGGGGGACCGTTCTTC. Encoded protein: CATSSRVGGPFF.

This chain joins TRBV6-4 and TRBJ2-3; 13 positions agree with TRBD2. CDR3 size: 15 residues. V shed 6 bases and J 5 bases; nucleotides not matched to a gene: 5. Germline V gene lookup returns CDR1 MRHNA and CDR2 SNTAGT. CDR3 loop: CASRRTSGSGDTQYF. DNA of the CDR3: TGTGCCAGCAGAAGGACTAGCGGGAGTGGAGATACGCAGTATTTT.

The V call is TRBV15, the J call TRBJ1-5; tentatively, D is TRBD1 (5 bases). The V end lost 1 base, the J end lost 3 bases, and 7 bases lay between the germline ends. The CDR3 runs 14 residues. CDR1 is LNHNV and CDR2 is YYDKDF in the germline V gene (reference sequence). For the CDR3, the DNA is TGTGCCACCAGCAGAGGACAGTCCAATCAGCCCCAGCATTTT. Its translation is CATSRGQSNQPQHF. The variable domain in full, with the rest retrieved from reference TRBV15 and TRBJ1-5, is DAMVIQNPRYQVTQFGKPVTLSCSQTLNHNVMYWYQQKSSQAPKLLFHYYDKDFNNEADTPDNFQSRRPNTSFCFLDIRSPGLGDTAMYLCATSRGQSNQPQHFGDGTRLSIL.

This chain connects TRBV6-6 to TRBJ2-1, with 10 bases fitting TRBD2. The CDR3 runs 15 residues. Germline V gives CDR1 MNHNY, CDR2 SVGAGI (reference sequence). Trimming at V came to 2 bases and at J to 10 bases, leaving 8 bases not matched to a gene. The CDR3 DNA reads as TGTGCCAGCAGTTACCCCGCTAGCGGGAGAGGAGAGCAGTTCTTC. This gives the protein CASSYPASGRGEQFF.

This clone was picked up one time. The chain carries TRBV19 and TRBJ2-1, with a possible D match to TRBD2 (6 bases). Germline loops: CDR1 LNHDA, CDR2 SQIVND (reference sequence). The CDR3 sequence is 13 residues long. Trimming shortened V by 6 bases and J by 3 bases, and 9 bases separated the two germline ends. CDR3 protein: CASSGSIYNEQFF. The CDR3 DNA sequence: TGTGCCAGTAGCGGGAGTATCTACAATGAGCAGTTCTTC.

This clone turned up a few times. This chain uses TRBV6-1 with TRBJ1-6; D is ambiguous. Trimming removed 1 base from V and 7 bases from J, with 5 bases in between. CDR3 size: 13 residues. Germline assignment: CDR1 MNHNS and CDR2 SASEGT. The CDR3 region has the DNA TGTGCCAGCAGTGAAGGGGCGAATTCACCCCTCCACTTT. Translation: CASSEGANSPLHF.

V usage is TRBV5-1 and J usage is TRBJ2-5, with D possibly matching TRBD1 (6 bases). The germline V gene has CDR1 SGHRS and CDR2 YFSETQ. The germline V and J ends were trimmed by 4 bases and 2 bases, with 9 bases remaining between them. The CDR3 loop spans 13 amino acids. In nucleotides, the CDR3 is TGCGCCAGCAGCGCGACAGGACAAGAGACCCAGTACTTC. Residues: CASSATGQETQYF.

The V and J genes are TRBV24-1 and TRBJ2-7; 7 positions agree with TRBD1. V shed 12 bases and J 3 bases; nucleotides not matched to a gene: 13. CDR1 is KGHDR and CDR2 is SFDVKD in the germline V gene. The CDR3 runs 14 residues. The DNA for the CDR3 is TGTGCCTCAGAGGGGGCTACCCATAGCTACGAGCAGTACTTC. Translating it yields CASEGATHSYEQYF.

This clone occurred a few times. The gene calls are TRBV11-2 and TRBJ2-5; 10 nucleotides line up with TRBD2. The CDR3 is made up of 16 amino acids. The trim removed 5 bases at V and 2 bases at J, leaving 8 bases unmatched. Germline V gene data show CDR1 as SGHAT and CDR2 as FQNNGV. The CDR3 reads CASSPTRAGGQETQYF. For the CDR3, the DNA is TGTGCCAGCAGCCCCACCCGAGCGGGAGGGCAAGAGACCCAGTACTTC.

The gene calls are TRBV10-1 and TRBJ2-3, with D perhaps matching TRBD1 (5 bases). CDR1 WNHNN and CDR2 SYGVQD come from the germline V gene (reference sequence). V was trimmed by 2 bases and J by 4 bases, leaving 13 bases between them. The CDR3 is 15 residues long. The CDR3 spells CASSEMGLPADTQYF. The CDR3, as DNA: TGCGCCAGCAGTGAGATGGGGCTCCCCGCAGATACGCAGTATTTT.

The chain couples TRBV28 to TRBJ1-2; weak D call: TRBD1 (6 bases). Trimming removed 10 bases at V and 2 bases at J, with 8 bases between. Germline V gene data show CDR1 as MDHEN and CDR2 as SYDVKM. The CDR3 has 11 amino acids. CDR3 coding DNA: TGTGCCATTCAGGGGAACTATGGCTACACCTTC. This translates into CAIQGNYGYTF.

The chain employs TRBV30 and TRBJ2-2, with D possibly TRBD1 on 6 matching bases. This CDR3 is 12 amino acids long. Between the trimmed V and J ends, which lost 4 bases and 4 bases, there was a span of 7 bases. Germline loops: CDR1 GTSNPN, CDR2 SVGIG (reference sequence). DNA of the CDR3: TGTGCCTGGAACAGGGTCACCGGGGAGCTGTTTTTT. Its protein product is CAWNRVTGELFF.